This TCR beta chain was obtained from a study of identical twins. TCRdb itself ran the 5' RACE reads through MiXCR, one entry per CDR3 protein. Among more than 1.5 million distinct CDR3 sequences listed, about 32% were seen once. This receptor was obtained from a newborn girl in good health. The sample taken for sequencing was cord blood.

The CDR3 coding sequence is TGTGCCAGCAGTTCCGGACAGCCACCTAACTATGGCTACACCTTC. Its protein is CASSSGQPPNYGYTF. The rearrangement links TRBV2 to TRBJ1-2, with D possibly TRBD1 on 6 matching bases. The CDR3 is 15 residues long. Trimming removed 5 bases at V and 0 bases at J, with 13 bases between. Germline V gene sequence: CDR1 SNHLY, CDR2 FYNNEI. Supplemented by reference TRBV2 and TRBJ1-2, the full variable domain reads EPEVTQTPSHQVTQMGQEVILRCVPISNHLYFYWYRQILGQKVEFLVSFYNNEISEKSEIFDDQFSVERPDGSNFTLKIRSTKLEDSAMYFCASSSGQPPNYGYTFGSGTRLTVV.